A single T cell receptor beta chain is shown here with its context. Its cognate antigen is unknown. The sample belongs to a study of identical twins. In germline, CDR1 is MNHEY, CDR2 SMNVEV (reference sequence). The junction had 12 bases not matched to a gene; V was cut back by 6 bases and J by 6 bases. CDR3 size: 15 residues. Unique molecular identifiers were in the cDNA, with template-switch universal primer binding. Each CDR3 protein is one row after TCRdb ran MiXCR on the 5' RACE reads. The table lists approximately 210,000 distinct CDR3 sequences, 15% of them singletons, with 35% to 50% in the top ten. Overall study results and limits: The study based its conclusions on cross-sectional statistical analysis and did not follow the same donors. Weaker excess twin sharing was seen among beta out-of-frame sequences.

The same data also contributed to another study, on T cells expressing NK-cell markers. That report adds: It was from sorted CD3+CD56+NKG2C+, CD3+CD56+NKG2C- and CD3+CD56-NKG2C+ T cells that TCR beta repertoires came.

The rearrangement joins TRBV27 to TRBJ2-7; 9 positions match TRBD1. Sample: CD8+ T cells sorted from blood. The clonotype comes from a young woman in good health. CDR3 in amino acids: CASSPVRTGVSEQYF. CDR3 sequence (DNA): TGTGCCAGCAGCCCCGTCAGGACAGGGGTAAGCGAGCAGTACTTC.